This T cell receptor (beta chain) was recorded in a study of Ad26.COV2.S vaccination and SARS-CoV-2 variants. Study-wide background: The Ad26.COV2.S arm of the COV1001 trial was where the donor was placed.

Regarding treatment: roughly 20 received Ad26.COV2.S at low or high dose, single or two shots; 5 received placebo; per-sample allocation not given. Samples came from day 63 after the first vaccine or placebo injection. Method: immunoSEQ multiplex PCR; TCRdb's copy keeps in-frame clones and lacks some. The sample holds some 270,000 clones, roughly 85% seen once. This clone is a singleton in its sample. This specimen consisted of peripheral blood, obtained in a trial of Ad26.COV2.S vaccine versus placebo. The receptor was derived from a person aged 18 to 65 who received the Ad26.COV2.S COVID-19 vaccine or a placebo.

The CDR3 region has the DNA TGTGCCAGCAGCTTCGGGTGGAGCCAGCCCCAGCATTTT. Protein sequence: CASSFGWSQPQHF. This chain connects TRBV7-2 to TRBJ1-5; D unresolved. Germline lookup yields CDR1 SGHTA and CDR2 FQGNSA. The V gene lost 3 bases and the J gene lost 7 bases, with 10 bases spanning the gap. The CDR3 runs 13 residues. Combining the CDR3 with reference TRBV7-2 and TRBJ1-5 gives the whole variable domain GAGVSQSPSNKVTEKGKDVELRCDPISGHTALYWYRQSLGQGLEFLIYFQGNSAPDKSGLPSDRFSAERTGGSVSTLTIQRTQQEDSAVYLCASSFGWSQPQHFGDGTRLSIL.